This T cell receptor (beta chain) was captured by sequencing in a study of cytomegalovirus exposure and HLA in healthy donors. Study-wide context: Genotyping showed 70% to 90% of 398 donors falling in the Caucasian-associated ancestry cluster.

The PCR employed 60 Vbeta primers together with 13 Jbeta primers. Profiled with immunoSEQ multiplex PCR; TCRdb holds only in-frame clones, not every one. The sample has 140,000 to 150,000 clones. This CDR3 spans 18 amino acids. Per germline, CDR1 SGHAT and CDR2 FQNNGV. Germline trimming cut 0 bases from V and 4 bases from J; bases unmatched to any gene: 13. General study findings and limits: Several of the most significant clusters were apparently associated with common viral pathogens in a later analysis. With high specificity and sensitivity, the classifier reportedly diagnosed cytomegalovirus status.

Turning to this clone: Antigen specificity is unknown.

The sample was PBMCs. This TCR came from a male donor in good health and CMV-seronegative. The V and J genes are TRBV11-2 and TRBJ2-7; 9 bases are shared with TRBD1. CDR3 sequence (DNA): TGTGCCAGCAGCTTAGACAGCGGTACCGGGACAGGGAATTACGAGCAGTACTTC. It translates to CASSLDSGTGTGNYEQYF.